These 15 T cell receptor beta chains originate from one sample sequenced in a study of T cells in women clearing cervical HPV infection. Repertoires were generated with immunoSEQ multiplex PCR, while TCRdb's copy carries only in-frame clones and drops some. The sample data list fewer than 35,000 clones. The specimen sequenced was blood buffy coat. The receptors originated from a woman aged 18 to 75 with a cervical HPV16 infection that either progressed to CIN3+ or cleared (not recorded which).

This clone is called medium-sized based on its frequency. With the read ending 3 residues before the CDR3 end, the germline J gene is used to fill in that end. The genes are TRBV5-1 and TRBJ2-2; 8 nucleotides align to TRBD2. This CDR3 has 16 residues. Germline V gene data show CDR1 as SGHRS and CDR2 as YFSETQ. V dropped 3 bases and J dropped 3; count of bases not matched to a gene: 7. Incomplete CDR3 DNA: TGCGCCAGCAGCTCTCGGGGACTAGGGGACACCGGGGAG. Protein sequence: CASSSRGLGDTGE. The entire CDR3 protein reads CASSSRGLGDTGELFF.

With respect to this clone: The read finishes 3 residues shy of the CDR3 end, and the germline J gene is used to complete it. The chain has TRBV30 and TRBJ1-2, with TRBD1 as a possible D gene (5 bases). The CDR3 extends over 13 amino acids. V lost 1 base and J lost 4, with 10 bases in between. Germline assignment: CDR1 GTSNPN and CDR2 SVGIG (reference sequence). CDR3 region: CAWSADSSYGYTF. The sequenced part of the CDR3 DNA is TGTGCCTGGAGTGCCGACAGTTCCTATGGC. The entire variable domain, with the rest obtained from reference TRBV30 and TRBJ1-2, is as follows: SQTIHQWPATLVQPVGSPLSLECTVEGTSNPNLYWYRQAAGRGLQLLFYSVGIGQISSEVPQNLSASRPQDRQFILSSKKLLLSDSGFYLCAWSADSSYGYTFGSGTRLTVV.

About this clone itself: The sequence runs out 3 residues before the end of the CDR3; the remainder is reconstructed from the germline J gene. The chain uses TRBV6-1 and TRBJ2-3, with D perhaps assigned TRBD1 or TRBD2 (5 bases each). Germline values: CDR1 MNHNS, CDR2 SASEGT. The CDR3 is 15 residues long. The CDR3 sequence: CASSERSGSNQPQYF. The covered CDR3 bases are TGTGCCAGCAGTGAACGATCAGGGAGTAATCAGCCG.

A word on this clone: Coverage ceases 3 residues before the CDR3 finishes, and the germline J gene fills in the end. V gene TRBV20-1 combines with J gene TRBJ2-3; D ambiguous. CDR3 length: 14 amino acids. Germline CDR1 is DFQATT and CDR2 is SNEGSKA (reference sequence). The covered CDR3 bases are TGCAGTGCTAGAGATAAGAAGGGTGGGCAGCCG. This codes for CSARDKKGGQP. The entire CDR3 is CSARDKKGGQPQYF.

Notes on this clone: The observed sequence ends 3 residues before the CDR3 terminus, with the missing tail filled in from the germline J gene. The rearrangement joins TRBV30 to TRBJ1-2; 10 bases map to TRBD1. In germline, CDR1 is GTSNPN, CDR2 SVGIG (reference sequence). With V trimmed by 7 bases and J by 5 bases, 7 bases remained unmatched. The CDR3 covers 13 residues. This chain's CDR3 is CASPGQGIYGYTF. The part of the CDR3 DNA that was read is TGTGCCTCTCCGGGACAGGGGATTTATGGC. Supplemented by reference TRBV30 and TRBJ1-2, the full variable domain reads SQTIHQWPATLVQPVGSPLSLECTVEGTSNPNLYWYRQAAGRGLQLLFYSVGIGQISSEVPQNLSASRPQDRQFILSSKKLLLSDSGFYLCASPGQGIYGYTFGSGTRLTVV.

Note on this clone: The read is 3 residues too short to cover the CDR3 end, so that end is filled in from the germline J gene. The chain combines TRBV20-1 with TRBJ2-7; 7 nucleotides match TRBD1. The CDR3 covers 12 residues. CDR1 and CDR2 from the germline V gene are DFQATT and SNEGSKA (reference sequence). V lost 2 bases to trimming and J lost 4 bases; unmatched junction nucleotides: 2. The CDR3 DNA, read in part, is TGCAGTGCTAGACCGGACAGGTACGAG. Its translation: CSARPDRYE. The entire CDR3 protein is CSARPDRYEQYF.

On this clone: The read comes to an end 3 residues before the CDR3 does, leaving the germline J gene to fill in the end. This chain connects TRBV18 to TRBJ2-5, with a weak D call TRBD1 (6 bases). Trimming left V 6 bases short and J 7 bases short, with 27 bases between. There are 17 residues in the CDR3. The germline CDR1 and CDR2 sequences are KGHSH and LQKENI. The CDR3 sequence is CASSPSSPGHPNVTQYF. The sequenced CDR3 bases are TGTGCCAGCTCGCCTAGTTCCCCGGGACACCCAAACGTGACC.

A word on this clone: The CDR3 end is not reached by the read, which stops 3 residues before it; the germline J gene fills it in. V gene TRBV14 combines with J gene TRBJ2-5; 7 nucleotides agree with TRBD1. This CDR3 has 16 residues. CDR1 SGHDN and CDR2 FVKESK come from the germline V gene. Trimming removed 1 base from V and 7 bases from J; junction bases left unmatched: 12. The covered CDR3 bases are TGTGCCAGCAGCCAAGTAGGGGGCGACAGGACGGGGACC. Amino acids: CASSQVGGDRTGT. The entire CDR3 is CASSQVGGDRTGTQYF.

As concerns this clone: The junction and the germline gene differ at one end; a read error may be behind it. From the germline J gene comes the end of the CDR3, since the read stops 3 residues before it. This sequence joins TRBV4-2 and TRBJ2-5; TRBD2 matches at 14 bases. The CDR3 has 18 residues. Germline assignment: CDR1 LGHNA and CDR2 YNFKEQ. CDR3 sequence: CASSPVTSGGAQTDTQYF. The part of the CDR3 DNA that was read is TGCGCCAGCAGCCCCGTGACTAGCGGGGGGGCCCAGACAGATACC.

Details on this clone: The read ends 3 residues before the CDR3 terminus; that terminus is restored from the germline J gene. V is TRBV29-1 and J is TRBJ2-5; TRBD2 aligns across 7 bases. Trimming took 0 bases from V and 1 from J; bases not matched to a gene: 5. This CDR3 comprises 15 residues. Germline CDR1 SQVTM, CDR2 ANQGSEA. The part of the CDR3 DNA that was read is TGCAGCGTTGAAGAATGGGCGGGAGCCCAAGAGACC. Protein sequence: CSVEEWAGAQET. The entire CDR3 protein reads CSVEEWAGAQETQYF.

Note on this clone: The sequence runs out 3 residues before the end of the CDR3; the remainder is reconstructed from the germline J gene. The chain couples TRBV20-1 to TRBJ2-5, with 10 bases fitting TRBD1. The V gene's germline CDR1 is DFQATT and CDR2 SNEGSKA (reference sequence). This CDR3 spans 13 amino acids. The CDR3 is CSASWGTGETQYF. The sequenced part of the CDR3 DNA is TGCAGTGCTAGCTGGGGGACAGGGGAAACC.

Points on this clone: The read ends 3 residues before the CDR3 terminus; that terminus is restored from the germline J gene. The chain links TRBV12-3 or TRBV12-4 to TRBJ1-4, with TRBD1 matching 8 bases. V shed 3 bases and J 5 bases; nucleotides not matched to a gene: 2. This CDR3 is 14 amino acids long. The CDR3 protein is CASSFGDRNEKLFF. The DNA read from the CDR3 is TGTGCCAGCAGTTTTGGGGACAGGAATGAAAAA.

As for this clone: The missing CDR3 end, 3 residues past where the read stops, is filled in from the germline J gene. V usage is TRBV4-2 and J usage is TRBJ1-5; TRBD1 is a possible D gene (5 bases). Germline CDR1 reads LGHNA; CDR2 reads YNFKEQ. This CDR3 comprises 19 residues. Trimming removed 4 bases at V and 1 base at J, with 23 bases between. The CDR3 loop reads CASSPRGSLSLRSNQPQHF. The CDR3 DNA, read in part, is TGTGCCAGCAGCCCTCGGGGGTCGCTCTCACTTCGGAGCAATCAGCCC.

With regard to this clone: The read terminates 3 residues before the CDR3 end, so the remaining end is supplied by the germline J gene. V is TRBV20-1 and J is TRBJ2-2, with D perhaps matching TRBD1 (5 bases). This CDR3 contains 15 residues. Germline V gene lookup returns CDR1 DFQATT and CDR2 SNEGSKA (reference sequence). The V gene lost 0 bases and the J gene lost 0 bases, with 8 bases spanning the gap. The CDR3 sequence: CSAREAGTNTGELFF. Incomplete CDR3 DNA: TGCAGTGCTAGAGAGGCAGGGACGAACACCGGGGAG.

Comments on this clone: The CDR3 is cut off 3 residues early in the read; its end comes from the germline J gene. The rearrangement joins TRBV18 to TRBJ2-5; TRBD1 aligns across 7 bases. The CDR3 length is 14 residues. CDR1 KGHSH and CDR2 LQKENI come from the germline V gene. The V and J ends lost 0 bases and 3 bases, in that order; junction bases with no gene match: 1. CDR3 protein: CASSPPGTEETQYF. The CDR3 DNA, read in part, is TGTGCCAGCTCACCACCCGGGACAGAAGAGACC.